This T cell receptor (beta chain) emerged from a study of shared clonotypes between healthy human individuals. In the sorted-subset replicate PCRs, 200 ng DNA, 30,000 or so T cell genomes, was used. Repertoires were generated with immunoSEQ multiplex PCR, while TCRdb's copy carries only in-frame clones and drops some. The data show about 380,000 clones, around 96% seen once. Germline-derived CDR1 and CDR2 are SNHLY and FYNNEI. This CDR3 comprises 15 residues. Trimming left V 3 bases short and J 4 bases short, with 14 bases between. This receptor was taken from a man younger than 45 in good health. The sample comprised memory CD8+ T cells sorted from blood. Subset indicated: CD45RO+ cells pooled with CCR7-negative TemRA cells. The chain links TRBV2 to TRBJ2-3; D perhaps matches TRBD1 (5 bases). The DNA for the CDR3 is TGTGCCAGCAGTGAGGGCAGGGCTTTGTCAGATACGCAGTATTTT. This gives the protein CASSEGRALSDTQYF.